This TCR beta chain was retrieved from a study of blood T cell repertoires in COVID-19. Study details: Donors in the United States, Italy and Spain gave samples during acute or convalescent COVID-19. Sources were T cells, B-cell-depleted T cells, or PBMCs; the material itself was cDNA or gDNA.

The CDR3 runs to 13 residues. Trimming shortened V by 4 bases and J by 6 bases, and 10 bases separated the two germline ends. Per germline, CDR1 SGHRS and CDR2 YFSETQ. Per the original methods: Quantification of nucleated cells was approximated via reference gene primer amplification. Clones were read by immunoSEQ multiplex PCR, and TCRdb kept only the in-frame ones, dropping some. V and J calls and clone size are as listed in that table; D and trimming were resolved from the DNA. The table includes some 400,000 clones, about 88% detected once. Material for sequencing was peripheral blood. The sequence derives from a human donor in a cohort sampled during active COVID-19. The chain couples TRBV5-1 to TRBJ2-2; perhaps TRBD1 as D (5 bases). The CDR3 bases are TGCGCCAGCAGCCCGCTAGGGGCCGGGGAGCTGTTTTTT. As protein: CASSPLGAGELFF.